Shown below are 10 T cell receptor beta chains from a single sample sequenced in a study of T cell responses to AZD1222 COVID-19 vaccine. Method: immunoSEQ multiplex PCR; TCRdb's copy keeps in-frame clones and lacks some. The repertoire includes roughly 150,000 clones, more than 85% of them detected once, and under 6.5% sits in the top ten. The sample here was peripheral blood, taken on day 0 of AZD1222 vaccination. These receptors originate from an adult in good health.

This rearrangement joins TRBV21-1 to TRBJ2-7; TRBD2, the D gene given by the table, was not confirmed from the DNA. TRBV21-1 is termed a pseudogene. CDR3 length: 15 amino acids. The chain's CDR3 is CASSGTEAGAYEQYF. CDR3 DNA sequence: TGTGCCAGCAGCGGAACAGAAGCGGGAGCGTACGAGCAGTACTTC.

Judged by abundance, this clone is hyperexpanded. The chain recombines TRBV28 with TRBJ1-1, with 9 bases identical to TRBD1. V dropped 7 bases and J dropped 5; count of bases not matched to a gene: 8. CDR1 MDHEN and CDR2 SYDVKM come from the germline V gene. CDR3 length equals 14 residues. The CDR3 sequence is CASILHRGRTEAFF. CDR3 nucleotide sequence: TGTGCCAGCATTCTCCACAGGGGGCGGACTGAAGCTTTCTTT.

V gene TRBV28 combines with J gene TRBJ1-2; the D gene is possibly TRBD1 (5 bases). The ends were cut back, 6 bases at V and 2 bases at J, with 7 bases in the middle. The V gene's germline CDR1 is MDHEN and CDR2 SYDVKM. This CDR3 region has 12 residues. The CDR3 loop reads CASSEGNYGYTF. The CDR3, as DNA: TGTGCCAGCAGCGAGGGGAACTATGGCTACACCTTC.

This clone was observed once. The V call is TRBV14, the J call TRBJ1-2, with D possibly matching TRBD1 (5 bases). The CDR3 consists of 15 residues. From germline, CDR1 is SGHDN and CDR2 FVKESK. Trimming removed 1 base at V and 2 bases at J, with 11 bases between. The CDR3 sequence is CASSQVQASNYGYTF. The CDR3 coding sequence is TGTGCCAGCAGCCAAGTACAGGCCAGCAACTATGGCTACACCTTC.

This chain uses TRBV7-9 with TRBJ2-2; D perhaps matches TRBD1 (5 bases). Between the trimmed V and J ends, which lost 5 bases and 1 base, there was a span of 14 bases. This CDR3 has 16 amino acids. CDR1 SEHNR and CDR2 FQNEAQ come from the germline V gene (reference sequence). The CDR3 sequence: CASSLYPDRNTGELFF. CDR3 coding DNA: TGTGCCAGCAGCCTATATCCAGACAGGAACACCGGGGAGCTGTTTTTT.

The rearrangement links TRBV5-1 to TRBJ2-7; TRBD2 agrees at 7 bases. Germline CDR1 SGHRS, CDR2 YFSETQ. The CDR3 contains 14 residues. With 1 base clipped from V and 4 bases from J, the junction kept 5 bases outside the gene matches. The CDR3 region has the DNA TGCGCCAGCAGCTTGTCGGGAGGAGAATACGAGCAGTACTTC. Translating it yields CASSLSGGEYEQYF.

This clone is a singleton in its sample. The chain uses TRBV6-5 and TRBJ1-5; tentative D call: TRBD1 (6 bases). There are 15 residues in the CDR3. From germline, CDR1 is MNHEY and CDR2 SVGAGI. Trimming removed 9 bases at V and 1 base at J, with 16 bases between. DNA for the CDR3: TGTGCCAGTAGTAAACTGGGGGCGAGCAATCAGCCCCAGCATTTT. Translation: CASSKLGASNQPQHF.

This clone appeared once. The V call is TRBV11-2, the J call TRBJ2-5, with D hard to call. V gave up 2 bases and J gave up 9 bases, with 7 bases separating them. This CDR3 contains 11 residues. The germline V gene has CDR1 SGHAT and CDR2 FQNNGV. The CDR3 sequence: CASSLILAQYF. CDR3 DNA: TGTGCCAGCAGCTTAATATTGGCCCAGTACTTC.

J is TRBJ1-4 and V is TRBV12-3 or TRBV12-4; D unclear. This CDR3 has 11 residues. V was clipped by 4 bases and J by 7 bases, with 4 bases between them. The CDR3: CASSWGEKLFF. CDR3 DNA: TGTGCCAGCAGTTGGGGTGAAAAACTGTTTTTT.

The chain is built from TRBV10-3 and TRBJ2-2; tentatively, D is TRBD2 (6 bases). The CDR3 has 15 residues. Germline lookup yields CDR1 ENHRY and CDR2 SYGVKD. V lost 7 bases and J lost 4, with 16 bases in between. The CDR3 reads CAINVRAGPTGELFF. DNA of the CDR3: TGTGCCATCAACGTTCGAGCGGGCCCCACCGGGGAGCTGTTTTTT.